This T cell receptor (beta chain) comes out of a study of blood T cell repertoires in COVID-19. TCRdb's table, derived via immunoSEQ multiplex PCR, lists solely in-frame clones and lacks some. This sample has about 230,000 clones, with 80% to 90% found just once. Germline V gene data show CDR1 as MDHEN and CDR2 as SYDVKM. This CDR3 comprises 20 residues. J was trimmed by 2 bases and V by 8 bases; bases with no gene match: 23. Sequenced sample: PBMCs or T cells enriched from blood (not recorded which). The sequence came from a woman aged 25 to 39 who had been exposed to COVID-19. The rearrangement uses TRBV28 and TRBJ1-5, with 8 bases matching TRBD1. The CDR3 DNA sequence: TGTGCCAGCGCCCCCGCCTCGACAGGGGTGCGGAAAGGAGGCAATCAGCCCCAGCATTTT. Translating gives CASAPASTGVRKGGNQPQHF.